Listed below are T cell receptor beta chains from one sample, sequenced in a study of blood T cells in healthy people across ages. Via MiXCR, TCRdb re-called the 5' RACE reads, giving one row per CDR3 protein. The table includes around 820,000 distinct CDR3 sequences, roughly 25% detected once. These data are also associated with another study on T cells of mothers and their children.

Sequencing was carried out using blood. Every receptor here comes from a boy between 10 and 17 years old in good health. The CDR3 runs from the conserved cysteine through the conserved F or W. D genes are given only for firm matches. Only part of the rows carry a size: once, few, many, or a class if the clone is expanded.

D gene: -; V gene: TRBV11-2; J gene: TRBJ2-4; clone size: -; CDR3 DNA: TGTGCCAGCAGCTTAGGGGCGGTCATGTACTTC; CDR3 protein: CASSLGAVMYF
D gene: -; V gene: TRBV7-9; J gene: TRBJ2-3; clone size: -; CDR3 DNA: TGTGCCAGCTTCTACGGACGGGCAGATACGCAGTATTTT; CDR3 protein: CASFYGRADTQYF
D gene: -; V gene: TRBV10-3; J gene: TRBJ2-7; clone size: -; CDR3 DNA: TGTGCCATCAGTGAGTCTCAGGATACCTACGAGCAGTACTTC; CDR3 protein: CAISESQDTYEQYF
D gene: TRBD2; V gene: TRBV27; J gene: TRBJ2-3; clone size: few; CDR3 DNA: TGTGCCAGCAGTTTTGCGGGAGGGAACACAGATACGCAGTATTTT; CDR3 protein: CASSFAGGNTDTQYF
D gene: -; V gene: TRBV20-1; J gene: TRBJ2-5; clone size: few; CDR3 DNA: TGCAGTGCTAGGCCTAAGATTTACTTCCAAGAGACCCAGTACTTC; CDR3 protein: CSARPKIYFQETQYF
D gene: TRBD2; V gene: TRBV27; J gene: TRBJ2-7; clone size: few; CDR3 DNA: TGTGCCAGCGCCGGGACTAGCGGTTCCTACGAGCAGTACTTC; CDR3 protein: CASAGTSGSYEQYF
D gene: -; V gene: TRBV20-1; J gene: TRBJ1-1; clone size: -; CDR3 DNA: TGCAGCCTCCAACGGCGGCAGGGAGGTATGAACACTGAAGCTTTCTTT; CDR3 protein: CSLQRRQGGMNTEAFF
D gene: TRBD1; V gene: TRBV18; J gene: TRBJ1-1; clone size: -; CDR3 DNA: TGTGCCAGCTCACCAGAGACAGGGGGCACTGAAGCTTTCTTT; CDR3 protein: CASSPETGGTEAFF
D gene: -; V gene: TRBV7-2; J gene: TRBJ2-6; clone size: -; CDR3 DNA: TGTGCCAGCAGCCGCCTTAGAGGGCTCCTCTCTGGGGCCAACGTCCTGACTTTC; CDR3 protein: CASSRLRGLLSGANVLTF
D gene: -; V gene: TRBV3-1; J gene: TRBJ1-1; clone size: -; CDR3 DNA: TGTGCCAGCAGCCACGGGTTTGAAGCTTTCTTT; CDR3 protein: CASSHGFEAFF
D gene: -; V gene: TRBV29-1; J gene: TRBJ2-5; clone size: -; CDR3 DNA: TGCAGCGTCCACTATACGGGTTCGGAGACCCAGTACTTC; CDR3 protein: CSVHYTGSETQYF
D gene: TRBD2; V gene: TRBV5-6; J gene: TRBJ2-7; clone size: few; CDR3 DNA: TGTGCCAGCAGCTTATTCTCTACTAGCGGGAGCTCCTACGAGCAGTACTTC; CDR3 protein: CASSLFSTSGSSYEQYF
D gene: TRBD1; V gene: TRBV2; J gene: TRBJ2-7; clone size: few; CDR3 DNA: TGTGCCAGCCAAGGACAGGGGAAGGGTTTCTACGAGCAGTACTTC; CDR3 protein: CASQGQGKGFYEQYF
D gene: TRBD1; V gene: TRBV6-6; J gene: TRBJ2-1; clone size: few; CDR3 DNA: TGTGCCAGCAGTATCCCGGGACAGGGGTGGAATGAGCAGTTCTTC; CDR3 protein: CASSIPGQGWNEQFF
D gene: TRBD1; V gene: TRBV6-5; J gene: TRBJ1-2; clone size: -; CDR3 DNA: TGTGCCAGCAGTGGTAGGACAGGGGCTGGCTACACCTTC; CDR3 protein: CASSGRTGAGYTF
D gene: TRBD2; V gene: TRBV4-1; J gene: TRBJ2-5; clone size: -; CDR3 DNA: TGCGCCAGCAGCCAGGGAGGGTTACAAGAGACCCAGTACTTC; CDR3 protein: CASSQGGLQETQYF
D gene: -; V gene: TRBV3-1; J gene: TRBJ2-7; clone size: few; CDR3 DNA: TGTGCCAGCAGCCAAGATCGGGAAACAGTACTCTACGAGCAGTACTTC; CDR3 protein: CASSQDRETVLYEQYF
D gene: TRBD1; V gene: TRBV20-1; J gene: TRBJ2-5; clone size: -; CDR3 DNA: TGCAGTGCTAGAGATCGGAGCCAGGGGGCAAGAGAGACCCAGTACTTC; CDR3 protein: CSARDRSQGARETQYF
D gene: TRBD2; V gene: TRBV29-1; J gene: TRBJ2-1; clone size: few; CDR3 DNA: TGCAGCGTTGATATCTGGGGGGGCAATGAGCAGTTCTTC; CDR3 protein: CSVDIWGGNEQFF
D gene: -; V gene: TRBV2; J gene: TRBJ2-2; clone size: -; CDR3 DNA: TGTGCCGTCCGGGACACCCCGAACACCGGGGAGCTGTTTTTT; CDR3 protein: CAVRDTPNTGELFF
D gene: -; V gene: TRBV13; J gene: TRBJ1-2; clone size: few; CDR3 DNA: TGTGCCAGCAGCTACGACGGGACTTACACCTTC; CDR3 protein: CASSYDGTYTF
D gene: -; V gene: TRBV6-5; J gene: TRBJ1-2; clone size: few; CDR3 DNA: TGTGCCAGCAATCAGGGAGGTAGAAATGGCTACACCTTC; CDR3 protein: CASNQGGRNGYTF
D gene: -; V gene: TRBV20-1; J gene: TRBJ2-5; clone size: -; CDR3 DNA: TGCAGTGCTCTTAAGGGTCCGATCTTGGAGACCCAGTACTTC; CDR3 protein: CSALKGPILETQYF
D gene: -; V gene: TRBV12-3/TRBV12-4; J gene: TRBJ1-2; clone size: -; CDR3 DNA: TGTGCCAGCAGTTTAGCGTCCGGGCCTTATGGCTACACCTTC; CDR3 protein: CASSLASGPYGYTF
D gene: TRBD1; V gene: TRBV18; J gene: TRBJ2-2; clone size: few; CDR3 DNA: TGTGCCAGCTCACCAACGGACAGGGGATACACCGGGGAGCTGTTTTTT; CDR3 protein: CASSPTDRGYTGELFF
D gene: TRBD2; V gene: TRBV4-1; J gene: TRBJ2-5; clone size: -; CDR3 DNA: TGCGCCAGCAGCCCCCCTCGGGGGGGGCGAGAGACCCAGTACTTC; CDR3 protein: CASSPPRGGRETQYF
D gene: TRBD1; V gene: TRBV4-3; J gene: TRBJ2-7; clone size: -; CDR3 DNA: TGCGCCAGCAGCCGACTACAGGGGCCCCCGTACGAGCAGTACTTC; CDR3 protein: CASSRLQGPPYEQYF
D gene: TRBD2; V gene: TRBV20-1; J gene: TRBJ2-1; clone size: few; CDR3 DNA: TGCAGTGCTAGTGTTAGCGGGAACTCCTACAATGAGCAGTTCTTC; CDR3 protein: CSASVSGNSYNEQFF
D gene: -; V gene: TRBV7-6; J gene: TRBJ1-4; clone size: -; CDR3 DNA: TGTGCCAGCAGCACTCCGGGACGGCCGAATGAAAAACTGTTTTTT; CDR3 protein: CASSTPGRPNEKLFF
D gene: -; V gene: TRBV5-1; J gene: TRBJ2-5; clone size: few; CDR3 DNA: TGCGCCAGCAGCTTCCAAGGGCGCGACCAAGAGACCCAGTACTTC; CDR3 protein: CASSFQGRDQETQYF
D gene: -; V gene: TRBV4-2; J gene: TRBJ2-3; clone size: many; CDR3 DNA: TGTGCCAGCAGCCAGCGTGGCACAGATACGCAGTATTTT; CDR3 protein: CASSQRGTDTQYF
D gene: TRBD2; V gene: TRBV29-1; J gene: TRBJ2-1; clone size: few; CDR3 DNA: TGCAGCGACACAGCGGGGGACTCCTACAATGAGCAGTTCTTC; CDR3 protein: CSDTAGDSYNEQFF
D gene: -; V gene: TRBV5-1; J gene: TRBJ2-5; clone size: few; CDR3 DNA: TGCGCCAGCAGCCCAGGCGGTGCAGGGGTTCGAGAGACCCAGTACTTC; CDR3 protein: CASSPGGAGVRETQYF
D gene: -; V gene: TRBV6-2/TRBV6-3; J gene: TRBJ1-2; clone size: -; CDR3 DNA: TGTGCCAGCAGCTCGCTGAGCAGCACCAACTATGGCTACACCTTC; CDR3 protein: CASSSLSSTNYGYTF
D gene: -; V gene: TRBV4-1; J gene: TRBJ2-7; clone size: -; CDR3 DNA: TGCGCCAGCAGCCAGGGTCTCCGGGAGCAGTACTTC; CDR3 protein: CASSQGLREQYF
D gene: TRBD1; V gene: TRBV4-1; J gene: TRBJ2-4; clone size: -; CDR3 DNA: TGCGCCAGCAGCCACCTCGGACAGGGGGCTGGAAACATTCAGTACTTC; CDR3 protein: CASSHLGQGAGNIQYF
D gene: -; V gene: TRBV27; J gene: TRBJ2-4; clone size: few; CDR3 DNA: TGTGCCAGCAGTTGGGCGGCCAAAAACATTCAGTACTTC; CDR3 protein: CASSWAAKNIQYF
D gene: TRBD2; V gene: TRBV27; J gene: TRBJ2-7; clone size: -; CDR3 DNA: TGTGCCAGCAGTCCCCACCCGACTAGCGGGAGCGGGTACGAGCAGTACTTC; CDR3 protein: CASSPHPTSGSGYEQYF
D gene: TRBD2; V gene: TRBV29-1; J gene: TRBJ2-5; clone size: few; CDR3 DNA: TGCAGCGCGCGGAAGGCGGGAGGAGGGGGGGAGACCCAGTACTTC; CDR3 protein: CSARKAGGGGETQYF
D gene: -; V gene: TRBV20-1; J gene: TRBJ1-2; clone size: few; CDR3 DNA: TGCAGTGCTAGGTTCAGGGAGGACTATGGCTACACCTTC; CDR3 protein: CSARFREDYGYTF
D gene: TRBD1; V gene: TRBV7-9; J gene: TRBJ1-1; clone size: -; CDR3 DNA: TGTGCCAGCAGCCCCGTCAGGGGGTCTGAAGCTTTCTTT; CDR3 protein: CASSPVRGSEAFF
D gene: -; V gene: TRBV6-6; J gene: TRBJ2-2; clone size: -; CDR3 DNA: TGTGCCAGCAGTTACGTGGGAGGGAACACCGGGGAGCTGTTTTTT; CDR3 protein: CASSYVGGNTGELFF
D gene: -; V gene: TRBV3-1; J gene: TRBJ2-3; clone size: few; CDR3 DNA: TGTGCCAGCAGCACCAGCAGGGCTTTTAACACAGATACGCAGTATTTT; CDR3 protein: CASSTSRAFNTDTQYF
D gene: -; V gene: TRBV7-6; J gene: TRBJ2-1; clone size: few; CDR3 DNA: TGTGCCAGCAGCTTAGCGCGGGGATACCACAATGAGCAGTTCTTC; CDR3 protein: CASSLARGYHNEQFF
D gene: TRBD2; V gene: TRBV19; J gene: TRBJ2-1; clone size: -; CDR3 DNA: TGTGCCAGTAGGCCAGCGGGACTAGTATTAGGTGAGCAGTTCTTC; CDR3 protein: CASRPAGLVLGEQFF
D gene: TRBD1; V gene: TRBV9; J gene: TRBJ2-3; clone size: few; CDR3 DNA: TGTGCCAGCAGCGTCCTTGGAGGGACAGGGGGAACAGATACGCAGTATTTT; CDR3 protein: CASSVLGGTGGTDTQYF
D gene: TRBD1; V gene: TRBV29-1; J gene: TRBJ2-5; clone size: -; CDR3 DNA: TGCAGCGTGCCGGGACAGGGTCGGGAGACCCAGTACTTC; CDR3 protein: CSVPGQGRETQYF
D gene: -; V gene: TRBV12-3/TRBV12-4; J gene: TRBJ2-7; clone size: -; CDR3 DNA: TGTGCCAGCAGCCCCAGTCCCCGATGGGGCGAGCAGTACTTC; CDR3 protein: CASSPSPRWGEQYF
D gene: -; V gene: TRBV7-6; J gene: TRBJ1-6; clone size: -; CDR3 DNA: TGTGCCAGCAGCTTATCCCAGGGAGAATCACCCCTCCACTTT; CDR3 protein: CASSLSQGESPLHF
D gene: -; V gene: TRBV20-1; J gene: TRBJ2-4; clone size: -; CDR3 DNA: TGCAGTGCTCCGGGCCCCAAAAACATTCAGTACTTC; CDR3 protein: CSAPGPKNIQYF
D gene: -; V gene: TRBV12-3/TRBV12-4; J gene: TRBJ1-5; clone size: -; CDR3 DNA: TGTGCCAGCAGTTTACAGGGGTCCACCAATCAGCCCCAGCATTTT; CDR3 protein: CASSLQGSTNQPQHF
D gene: -; V gene: TRBV5-1; J gene: TRBJ2-4; clone size: -; CDR3 DNA: TGCGCCAGCAGCTTGGGGAGGGGGGACAAAAACATTCAGCACTTC; CDR3 protein: CASSLGRGDKNIQHF
D gene: TRBD2; V gene: TRBV29-1; J gene: TRBJ2-5; clone size: -; CDR3 DNA: TGCAGCGTTGATTTTGCGGGAGGGGTGCAAGAGACCCAGTACTTC; CDR3 protein: CSVDFAGGVQETQYF
D gene: TRBD1; V gene: TRBV7-2; J gene: TRBJ1-5; clone size: few; CDR3 DNA: TGTGCCAGCAGCCCGCGGGACAGGAGTTATAGCAATCAGCCCCAGCATTTT; CDR3 protein: CASSPRDRSYSNQPQHF
D gene: -; V gene: TRBV6-2/TRBV6-3; J gene: TRBJ1-1; clone size: few; CDR3 DNA: TGTGCCAGCAGTTCTCCTCCGATGAACACTGAAGCTTTCTTT; CDR3 protein: CASSSPPMNTEAFF
D gene: -; V gene: TRBV5-1; J gene: TRBJ2-7; clone size: -; CDR3 DNA: TGCGCCAGCAGCACAATATCCTACGAGCAGTACTTC; CDR3 protein: CASSTISYEQYF
D gene: -; V gene: TRBV4-1; J gene: TRBJ2-1; clone size: many; CDR3 DNA: TGCGCCAGCAGCCAAGATTGGGGGGAGTACAATGAGCAGTTCTTC; CDR3 protein: CASSQDWGEYNEQFF
D gene: -; V gene: TRBV28; J gene: TRBJ2-1; clone size: once; CDR3 DNA: TGTGCCAGCAGTTTTGAGGGTAGGAATGAGCAGTTCTTC; CDR3 protein: CASSFEGRNEQFF